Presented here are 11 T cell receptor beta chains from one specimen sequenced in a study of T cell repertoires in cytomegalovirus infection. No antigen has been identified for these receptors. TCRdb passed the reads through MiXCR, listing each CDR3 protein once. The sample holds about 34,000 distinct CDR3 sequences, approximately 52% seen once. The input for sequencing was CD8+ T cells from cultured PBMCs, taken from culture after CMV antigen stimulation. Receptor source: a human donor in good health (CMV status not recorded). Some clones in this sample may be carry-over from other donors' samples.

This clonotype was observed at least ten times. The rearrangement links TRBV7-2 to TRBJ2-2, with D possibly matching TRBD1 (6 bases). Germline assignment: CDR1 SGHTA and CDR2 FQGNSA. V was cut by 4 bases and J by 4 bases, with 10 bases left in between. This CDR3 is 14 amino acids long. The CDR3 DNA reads TGTGCCAGCAGCTCATACAGGGTCACCGGGGAGCTGTTTTTT. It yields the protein CASSSYRVTGELFF.

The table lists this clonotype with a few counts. CDR3: CASSQTGGGQPQHF. The CDR3 DNA reads as TGTGCCAGCAGTCAAACAGGGGGCGGTCAGCCCCAGCATTTT. The J gene is TRBJ1-5, the V gene TRBV12-3 or TRBV12-4; 9 bases agree with TRBD1. V gave up 5 bases and J gave up 6 bases; unmatched junction bases: 5. This CDR3 has 14 amino acids.

The CDR3: CASSLDNFPGLTEAFF. For the CDR3, the DNA is TGTGCCAGCAGCTTAGATAATTTTCCAGGGCTCACTGAAGCTTTCTTT. This chain connects TRBV11-2 to TRBJ1-1; D perhaps matches TRBD1 (5 bases). The V end was cut by 0 bases, the J end by 4 bases, with 15 bases between. The CDR3 runs 16 residues. From germline, CDR1 is SGHAT and CDR2 FQNNGV.

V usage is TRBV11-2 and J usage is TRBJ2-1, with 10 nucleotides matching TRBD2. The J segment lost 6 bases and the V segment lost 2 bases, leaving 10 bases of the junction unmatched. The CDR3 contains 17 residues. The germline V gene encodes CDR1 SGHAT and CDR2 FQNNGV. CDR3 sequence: CASSLIPTSGIFNEQFF. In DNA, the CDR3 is TGTGCCAGCAGCTTAATCCCTACTAGCGGGATCTTCAATGAGCAGTTCTTC.

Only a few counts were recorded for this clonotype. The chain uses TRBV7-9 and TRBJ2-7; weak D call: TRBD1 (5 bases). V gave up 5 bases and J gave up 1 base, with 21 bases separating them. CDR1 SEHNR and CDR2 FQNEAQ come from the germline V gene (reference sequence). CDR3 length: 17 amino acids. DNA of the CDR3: TGTGCCAGCAGCCTCCCTATCCGCGACAGAGGATCCTACGAGCAGTACTTC. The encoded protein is CASSLPIRDRGSYEQYF.

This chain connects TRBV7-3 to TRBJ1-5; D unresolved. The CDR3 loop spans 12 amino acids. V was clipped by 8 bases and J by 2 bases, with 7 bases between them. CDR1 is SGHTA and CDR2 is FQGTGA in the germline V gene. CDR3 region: CASLGCNQPQHF. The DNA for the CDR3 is TGTGCCAGCTTGGGATGCAATCAGCCCCAGCATTTT.

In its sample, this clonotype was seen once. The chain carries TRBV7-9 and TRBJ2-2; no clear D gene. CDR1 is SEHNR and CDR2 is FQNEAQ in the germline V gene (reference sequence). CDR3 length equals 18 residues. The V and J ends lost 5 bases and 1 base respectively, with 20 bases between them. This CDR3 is CASSAWPAGKKNTGELFF. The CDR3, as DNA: TGTGCCAGCAGCGCTTGGCCGGCCGGCAAAAAGAACACCGGGGAGCTGTTTTTT.

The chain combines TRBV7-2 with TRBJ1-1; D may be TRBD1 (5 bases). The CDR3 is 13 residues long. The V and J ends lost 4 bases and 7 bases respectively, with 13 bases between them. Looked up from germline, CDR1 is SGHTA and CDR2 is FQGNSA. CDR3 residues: CASSYNTGVEAFF. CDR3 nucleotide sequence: TGTGCCAGCAGCTACAATACAGGAGTTGAAGCTTTCTTT.

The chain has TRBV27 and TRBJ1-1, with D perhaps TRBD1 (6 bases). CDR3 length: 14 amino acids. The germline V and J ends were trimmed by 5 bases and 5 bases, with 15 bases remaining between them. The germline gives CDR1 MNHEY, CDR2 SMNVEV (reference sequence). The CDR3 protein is CASSLLRGGTEAFF. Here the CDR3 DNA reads TGTGCCAGCAGTCTCCTACGAGGGGGTACTGAAGCTTTCTTT.

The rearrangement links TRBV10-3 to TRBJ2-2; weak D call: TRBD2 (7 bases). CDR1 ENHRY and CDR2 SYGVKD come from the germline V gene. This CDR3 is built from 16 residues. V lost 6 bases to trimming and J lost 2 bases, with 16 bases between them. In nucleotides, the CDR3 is TGTGCCATCAGGAGGGAGGGGGTCCCCAACACCGGGGAGCTGTTTTTT. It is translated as CAIRREGVPNTGELFF.

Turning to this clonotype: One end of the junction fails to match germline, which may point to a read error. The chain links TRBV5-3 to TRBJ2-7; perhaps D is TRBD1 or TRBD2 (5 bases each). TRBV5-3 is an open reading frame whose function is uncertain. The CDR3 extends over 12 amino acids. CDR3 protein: CASSSGTGKMDF. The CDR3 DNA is TGTGCCAGCAGCTCCGGGACCGGTAAAATGGACTTC.